The present TCR beta chain was sequenced within a study of PD-1 blockade in classical Hodgkin lymphoma. Study-level information: Patients got intravenous nivolumab 3 mg/kg every 2 weeks. Findings and limits, study-wide: Newly diagnosed patients were reported to start with lower TCR diversity than healthy donors. Baseline diversity resembling that of newly diagnosed patients was seen in complete responders. After ASCT, patients who started nivolumab under 1 year later were excluded.

Every single patient, without exception, relapsed after autologous stem cell transplantation, and brentuximab vedotin exposure varied. CD4+ T cells were purified from thawed PBMCs by negative selection. Trimming took 4 bases from V and 6 from J, leaving 28 bases between them. Per the germline V gene, CDR1 is SEHNR and CDR2 is FQNEAQ (reference sequence). The CDR3 runs to 19 residues. Profiled with immunoSEQ multiplex PCR; TCRdb holds only in-frame clones, not every one. The table has around 34,000 clones, approximately 92% seen once; the top ten hold about 0.21%. Points on this clone: The antigen is undetermined.

This receptor was identified in a human donor with classical Hodgkin lymphoma. The sequences come from CD4+ T cells from blood, collected at baseline. The genes are TRBV7-9 and TRBJ2-1; D might be TRBD1 (6 bases). The CDR3 sequence: CASSSQTGPGQFGSNEQFF. As DNA, the CDR3 is TGTGCCAGCAGCTCCCAAACTGGGCCCGGACAGTTCGGGTCCAATGAGCAGTTCTTC.